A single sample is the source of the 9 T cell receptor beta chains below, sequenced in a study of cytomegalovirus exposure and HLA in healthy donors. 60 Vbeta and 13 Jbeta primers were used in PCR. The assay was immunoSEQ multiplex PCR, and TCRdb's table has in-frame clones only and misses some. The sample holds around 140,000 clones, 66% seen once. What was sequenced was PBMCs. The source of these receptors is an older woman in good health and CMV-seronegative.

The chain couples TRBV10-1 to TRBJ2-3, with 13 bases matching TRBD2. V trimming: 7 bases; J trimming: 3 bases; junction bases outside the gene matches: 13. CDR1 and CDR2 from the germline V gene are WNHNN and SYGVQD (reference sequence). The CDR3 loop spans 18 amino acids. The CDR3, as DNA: TGCGCCAGCATGACACCGGGACTAGCGGGGTTATTAACAGATACGCAGTATTTT. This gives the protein CASMTPGLAGLLTDTQYF.

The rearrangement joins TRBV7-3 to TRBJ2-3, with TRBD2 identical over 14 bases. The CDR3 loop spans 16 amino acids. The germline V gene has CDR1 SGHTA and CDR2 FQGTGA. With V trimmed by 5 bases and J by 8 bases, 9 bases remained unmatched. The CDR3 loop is CASSQGLAGGQGTQYF. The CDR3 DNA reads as TGTGCCAGCAGCCAAGGACTAGCGGGGGGCCAGGGTACGCAGTATTTT.

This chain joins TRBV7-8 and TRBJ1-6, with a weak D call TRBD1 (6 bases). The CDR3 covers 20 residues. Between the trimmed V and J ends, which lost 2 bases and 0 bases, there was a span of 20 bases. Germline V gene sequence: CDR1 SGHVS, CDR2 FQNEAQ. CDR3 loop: CASSLLRSGGGSSYNSPLHF. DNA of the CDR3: TGTGCCAGCAGCTTACTTCGGTCGGGAGGGGGGAGCTCCTATAATTCACCCCTCCACTTT.

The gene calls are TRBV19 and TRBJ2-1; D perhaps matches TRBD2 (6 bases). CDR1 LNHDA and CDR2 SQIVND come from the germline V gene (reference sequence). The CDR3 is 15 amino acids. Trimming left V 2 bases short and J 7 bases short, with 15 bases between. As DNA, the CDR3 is TGTGCCAGTAGTATATCTAGGGCGGGGCCGAATGAGCAGTTCTTC. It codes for CASSISRAGPNEQFF.

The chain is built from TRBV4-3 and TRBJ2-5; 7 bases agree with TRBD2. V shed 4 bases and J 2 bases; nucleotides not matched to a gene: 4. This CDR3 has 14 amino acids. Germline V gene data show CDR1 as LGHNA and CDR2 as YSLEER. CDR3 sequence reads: CASSRGGWQETQYF. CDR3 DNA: TGCGCCAGCAGCCGGGGGGGGTGGCAAGAGACCCAGTACTTC.

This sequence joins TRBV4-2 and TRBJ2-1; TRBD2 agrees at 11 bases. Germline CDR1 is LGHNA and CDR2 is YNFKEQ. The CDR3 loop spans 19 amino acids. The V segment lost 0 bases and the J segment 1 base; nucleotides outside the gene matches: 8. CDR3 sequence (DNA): TGTGCCAGCAGCCAAGAGCTAGCGGGAGGAGGGGGTTCCTACAATGAGCAGTTCTTC. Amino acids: CASSQELAGGGGSYNEQFF.

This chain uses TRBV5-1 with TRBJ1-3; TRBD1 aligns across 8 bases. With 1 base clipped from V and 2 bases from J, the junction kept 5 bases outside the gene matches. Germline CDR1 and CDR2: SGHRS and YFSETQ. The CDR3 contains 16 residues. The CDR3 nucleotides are TGCGCCAGCAGCTTGACAGGGGGTACAGCTGGAAACACCATATATTTT. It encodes CASSLTGGTAGNTIYF.

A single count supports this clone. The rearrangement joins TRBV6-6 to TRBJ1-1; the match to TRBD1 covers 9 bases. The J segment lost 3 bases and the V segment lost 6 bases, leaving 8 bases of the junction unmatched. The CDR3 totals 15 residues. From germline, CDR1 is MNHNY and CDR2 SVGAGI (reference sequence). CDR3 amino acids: CASRTRTGDYTEAFF. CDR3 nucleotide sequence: TGTGCCAGCAGGACGCGGACAGGGGACTACACTGAAGCTTTCTTT.

This CDR3 is CASSLGGQDREAFF. For the CDR3, the DNA is TGCGCCAGCAGCTTGGGGGGGCAGGACCGTGAAGCTTTCTTT. The chain joins TRBV5-1 to TRBJ1-1, with D possibly matching TRBD1 (6 bases). Deletions cut 0 bases from V and 7 bases from J, with 13 bases between. CDR3 length equals 14 residues. CDR1 and CDR2 (germline): SGHRS, YFSETQ.